The T cell receptor beta chain described here comes from a study of T cells in Graves' hyperthyroidism and ophthalmopathy. Overall study results and limits: Most thyroid-expanded clonotypes above 0.001 were also found in blood. Stable hyperthyroidism and ophthalmopathy were separated using 13 V-J signatures.

Points on this clonotype: Its antigen is currently unknown.

The CDR3 contains 14 residues. Per germline, CDR1 SGHTA and CDR2 FQGTGA. Trimming pared 3 bases from V and 7 bases from J, leaving 10 bases between. Amplification of TCR beta CDR3 regions was performed using RNA transcripts as template. HTBI primers drove first-round RT-PCR of the TCR CDR3. TCRdb re-analysed the multiplex PCR reads in MiXCR, keeping a single row per CDR3 protein. The table lists almost 500,000 distinct CDR3 sequences, approximately 22% of them singletons, with approximately 49% in the top ten. From more than 9.5 ml of fresh peripheral blood, PBMCs were isolated. Sequencing used blood. This TCR was sampled from a woman between 70 and 85 years old with Graves' ophthalmopathy. This rearrangement joins TRBV7-3 to TRBJ1-6; D perhaps matches TRBD1 (6 bases). CDR3 amino acids: CASSFQGSNSPLHF. CDR3 DNA: TGTGCCAGCAGCTTCCAGGGGTCGAATTCACCCCTCCACTTT.